The 18 T cell receptor beta chains in this list originate from one sample, sequenced in a study of blood T cell repertoires in COVID-19. TCRdb's copy holds only in-frame clones and misses some; the assay was immunoSEQ multiplex PCR. The top ten hold roughly 5% of the sample, which has approximately 200,000 clones, roughly 80% seen once. Sequencing input: peripheral blood. All receptors come from a human donor in a cohort sampled during active COVID-19.

The chain combines TRBV20-1 with TRBJ1-2, with D possibly being TRBD1 (5 bases). Germline V gene sequence: CDR1 DFQATT, CDR2 SNEGSKA (reference sequence). The CDR3 extends over 15 amino acids. Trimming removed 5 bases at V and 2 bases at J, with 18 bases between. Here the CDR3 reads CSAGEIGRGNYGYTF. The CDR3 DNA sequence: TGCAGTGCTGGTGAGATAGGGCGGGGGAACTATGGCTACACCTTC.

V is TRBV7-2 and J is TRBJ2-7; weak D call: TRBD2 (5 bases). In germline, CDR1 is SGHTA, CDR2 FQGNSA. Trimming pared 2 bases from V and 5 bases from J, leaving 13 bases between. The CDR3 runs 14 residues. The CDR3 region is CASSLWLIGNEQYF. CDR3 nucleotides: TGTGCCAGCAGCTTATGGTTAATCGGGAACGAGCAGTACTTC.

Only a few counts were recorded for this clone. This chain joins TRBV28 and TRBJ1-3; D may be TRBD1 (5 bases). The CDR3 loop spans 15 amino acids. Trimming took off 6 bases at V and 4 bases at J, with 16 bases between the two ends. Germline V gives CDR1 MDHEN, CDR2 SYDVKM. The CDR3 loop reads CASSSREKLGNTIYF. DNA for the CDR3: TGTGCCAGCAGCTCCAGGGAAAAACTCGGAAACACCATATATTTT.

The rearrangement uses TRBV6-5 and TRBJ1-1, with a tentative D call TRBD1 (5 bases). The V and J ends lost 9 bases and 0 bases respectively, with 17 bases between them. This CDR3 spans 15 amino acids. Germline V CDR1 and CDR2: MNHEY, SVGAGI. In DNA, the CDR3 is TGTGCCAGTAAAATTCAGGGATTCATGAACACTGAAGCTTTCTTT. Residues: CASKIQGFMNTEAFF.

This sequence joins TRBV7-7 and TRBJ2-7, with TRBD2 identical over 10 bases. V lost 5 bases and J lost 3; bases outside the gene matches: 7. Germline loops: CDR1 SSHAT, CDR2 FNYEAQ (reference sequence). The CDR3 sequence is 15 residues long. Written as DNA, the CDR3 is TGTGCCAGCAGCCCTACTAGCGGGACGAACTACGAGCAGTACTTC. It translates to CASSPTSGTNYEQYF.

The chain joins TRBV7-3 to TRBJ1-2, with D possibly matching TRBD1 (6 bases). This CDR3 has 15 amino acids. The germline CDR1 and CDR2 sequences are SGHTA and FQGTGA. Between the trimmed V and J ends, which lost 5 bases and 4 bases, there was a span of 17 bases. Written as DNA, the CDR3 is TGTGCCAGCAGCCCGTCGCCAGGGGCATCCTATGGCTACACCTTC. It is translated as CASSPSPGASYGYTF.

V is TRBV7-9 and J is TRBJ2-5; TRBD2 agrees at 15 bases. Trimming cost V 5 bases and J 4 bases; bases outside gene matches: 5. The CDR3 is made up of 16 amino acids. The V gene's germline CDR1 is SEHNR and CDR2 FQNEAQ (reference sequence). CDR3 bases: TGTGCCAGCAGCCCGGGGACTAGCGGGAGGCGAGAGACCCAGTACTTC. Residues: CASSPGTSGRRETQYF.

This clone was seen just once. The junction shows a germline mismatch at one end, possibly a read error. Other DNA sequences in this specimen translate into the identical CDR3. The CDR3 loop reads CASSVALAGDAYTQYF. In DNA, the CDR3 is TGTGCCAGCAGCGTAGCTCTAGCGGGAGATGCGTATACGCAATATTTT. This sequence joins TRBV9 and TRBJ2-3, with 10 bases identical to TRBD2. The CDR3 length is 16 residues. Germline lookup yields CDR1 SGDLS and CDR2 YYNGEE.

The genes are TRBV29-1 and TRBJ2-7, with 9 positions matching TRBD2. CDR1 and CDR2 from the germline V gene are SQVTM and ANQGSEA. V gave up 4 bases and J gave up 5 bases; unmatched junction bases: 12. The CDR3 runs to 15 residues. In DNA form, the CDR3 reads TGCAGCGTTGGGAAAAGGCTAGCGGGAATCGACGAGCAGTACTTC. It yields the protein CSVGKRLAGIDEQYF.

The V gene is TRBV25-1, the J gene TRBJ1-1; D ambiguous. Germline V gene data show CDR1 as MGHDK and CDR2 as SYGVNS. Trimming removed 3 bases at V and 5 bases at J, with 10 bases between. The CDR3 extends over 13 amino acids. CDR3 DNA sequence: TGTGCCAGCAGTGAGGCAGGTCCAACTGAAGCTTTCTTT. This translates into CASSEAGPTEAFF.

The rearrangement joins TRBV7-9 to TRBJ2-7, with TRBD1 as a possible D gene (6 bases). V was shortened by 7 bases and J by 5 bases, with 15 bases between the two germline ends. The length of the CDR3 is 13 residues. Germline V lookup: CDR1 SEHNR, CDR2 FQNEAQ (reference sequence). The CDR3 nucleotides are TGTGCCAGCAACCTACAGGGTTCCCACGAGCAGTACTTC. It encodes CASNLQGSHEQYF.

The V and J genes are TRBV28 and TRBJ2-5, with 8 bases fitting TRBD1. J was trimmed by 3 bases and V by 8 bases; bases with no gene match: 14. The CDR3 spans 16 residues. Germline V lookup: CDR1 MDHEN, CDR2 SYDVKM. CDR3 residues: CASGPIGTGYKETQYF. In nucleotides, the CDR3 is TGTGCCAGCGGGCCGATAGGGACAGGATACAAAGAGACCCAGTACTTC.

The chain carries TRBV28 and TRBJ1-2, with TRBD1 as a possible D gene (6 bases). This CDR3 has 17 residues. Germline V gene lookup returns CDR1 MDHEN and CDR2 SYDVKM. Trimming took 4 bases from V and 0 from J, leaving 18 bases between them. The CDR3 DNA follows: TGTGCCAGCAGTTCGCCCGGATGGGACAAAGCTAACTATGGCTACACCTTC. Its protein product is CASSSPGWDKANYGYTF.

This clone has just one count. This sequence joins TRBV27 and TRBJ1-1; 7 bases align to TRBD1. CDR1 and CDR2 (germline): MNHEY, SMNVEV (reference sequence). There are 15 residues in the CDR3. V gave up 5 bases and J gave up 1 base; unmatched junction bases: 7. The chain's CDR3 is CASSQYGTANTEAFF. The CDR3 DNA follows: TGTGCCAGCAGTCAATACGGGACAGCGAACACTGAAGCTTTCTTT.

V usage is TRBV5-1 and J usage is TRBJ2-1; TRBD2 agrees at 7 bases. Germline trimming cut 0 bases from V and 8 bases from J; bases unmatched to any gene: 5. The V gene's germline CDR1 is SGHRS and CDR2 YFSETQ. This CDR3 is 14 amino acids long. The CDR3: CASSLEAGRDEQFF. The DNA for the CDR3 is TGCGCCAGCAGCTTGGAGGCAGGGAGGGATGAGCAGTTCTTC.

This chain links TRBV11-2 with TRBJ1-2; D unresolved. The CDR3 is 15 amino acids. Germline V CDR1 and CDR2: SGHAT, FQNNGV. Trimming shortened V by 5 bases and J by 0 bases, and 13 bases separated the two germline ends. Written as DNA, the CDR3 is TGTGCCAGCAGCCCCCAACCCCGGTCTAACTATGGCTACACCTTC. It specifies CASSPQPRSNYGYTF.

The rearrangement joins TRBV3-1 (or the pseudogene TRBV3-2) to TRBJ2-7; 8 positions agree with TRBD1. This CDR3 has 17 residues. Trimming at V came to 4 bases and at J to 4 bases, leaving 15 bases not matched to a gene. Germline V gives CDR1 LGHDT, CDR2 YNNKEL (reference sequence). CDR3 sequence reads: CASSPWGQATKGYEQYF. The CDR3 nucleotides are TGTGCCAGCAGCCCCTGGGGACAGGCGACCAAGGGGTACGAGCAGTACTTC.

This CDR3 reads CASRGQGLGQPQHF. In DNA, the CDR3 is TGTGCCAGCCGGGGACAGGGCCTGGGTCAGCCCCAGCATTTT. The chain joins TRBV28 to TRBJ1-5, with TRBD1 matching 9 bases. V lost 8 bases, J lost 6 bases, and 8 bases stayed unmatched. Germline V CDR1 and CDR2: MDHEN, SYDVKM. The CDR3 is 14 residues long.